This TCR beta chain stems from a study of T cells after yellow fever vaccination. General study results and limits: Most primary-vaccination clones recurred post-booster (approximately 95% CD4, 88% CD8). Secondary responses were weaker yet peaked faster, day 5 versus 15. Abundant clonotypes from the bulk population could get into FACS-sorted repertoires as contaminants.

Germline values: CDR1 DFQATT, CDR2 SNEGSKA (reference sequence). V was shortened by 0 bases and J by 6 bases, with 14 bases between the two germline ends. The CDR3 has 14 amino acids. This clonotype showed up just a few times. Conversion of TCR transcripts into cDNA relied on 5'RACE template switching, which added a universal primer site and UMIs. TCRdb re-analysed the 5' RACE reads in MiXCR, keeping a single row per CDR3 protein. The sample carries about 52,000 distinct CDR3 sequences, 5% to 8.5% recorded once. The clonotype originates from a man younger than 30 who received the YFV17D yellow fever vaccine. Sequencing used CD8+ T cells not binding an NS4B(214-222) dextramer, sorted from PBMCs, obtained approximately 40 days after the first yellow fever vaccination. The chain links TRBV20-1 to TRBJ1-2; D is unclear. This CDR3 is CSARDLPWTDGYTF. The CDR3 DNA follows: TGCAGTGCTAGAGACTTGCCCTGGACGGATGGCTACACCTTC.